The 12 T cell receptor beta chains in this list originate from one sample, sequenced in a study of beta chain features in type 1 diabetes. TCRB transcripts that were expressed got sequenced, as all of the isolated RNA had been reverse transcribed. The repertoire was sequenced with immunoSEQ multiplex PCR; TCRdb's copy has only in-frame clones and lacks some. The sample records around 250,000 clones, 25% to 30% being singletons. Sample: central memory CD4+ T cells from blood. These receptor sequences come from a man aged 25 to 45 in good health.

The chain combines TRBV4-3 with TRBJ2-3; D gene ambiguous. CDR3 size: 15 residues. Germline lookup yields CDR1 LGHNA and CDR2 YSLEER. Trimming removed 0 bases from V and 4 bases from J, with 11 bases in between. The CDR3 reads CASSQDLLGPDTQYF. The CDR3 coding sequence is TGCGCCAGCAGCCAAGATCTTTTGGGCCCAGATACGCAGTATTTT.

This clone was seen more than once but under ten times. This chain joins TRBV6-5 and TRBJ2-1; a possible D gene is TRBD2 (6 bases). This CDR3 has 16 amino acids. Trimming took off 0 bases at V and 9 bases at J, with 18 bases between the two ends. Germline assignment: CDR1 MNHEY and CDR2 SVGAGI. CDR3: CASSYSGRDLATEQFF. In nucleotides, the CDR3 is TGTGCCAGCAGTTACTCGGGGCGGGACCTGGCGACTGAGCAGTTCTTC.

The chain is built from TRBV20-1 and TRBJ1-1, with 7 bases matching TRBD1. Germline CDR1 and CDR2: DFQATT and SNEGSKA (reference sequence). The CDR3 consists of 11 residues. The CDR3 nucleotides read TGCATCACAGGGGAGATCACTGAAGCTTTCTTT. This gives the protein CITGEITEAFF.

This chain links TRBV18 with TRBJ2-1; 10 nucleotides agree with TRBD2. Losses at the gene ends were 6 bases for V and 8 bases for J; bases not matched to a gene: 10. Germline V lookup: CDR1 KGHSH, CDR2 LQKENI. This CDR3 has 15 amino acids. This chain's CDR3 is CASSQSSGRTHEQFF. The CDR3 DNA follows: TGTGCCAGCTCGCAATCTAGCGGGAGAACCCATGAGCAGTTCTTC.

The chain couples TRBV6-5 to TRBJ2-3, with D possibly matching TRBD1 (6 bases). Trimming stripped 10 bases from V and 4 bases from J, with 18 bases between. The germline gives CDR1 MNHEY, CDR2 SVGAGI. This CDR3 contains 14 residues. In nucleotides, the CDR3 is TGTGCCACCTCGGGACGGAACAGGGCAGATACGCAGTATTTT. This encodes CATSGRNRADTQYF.

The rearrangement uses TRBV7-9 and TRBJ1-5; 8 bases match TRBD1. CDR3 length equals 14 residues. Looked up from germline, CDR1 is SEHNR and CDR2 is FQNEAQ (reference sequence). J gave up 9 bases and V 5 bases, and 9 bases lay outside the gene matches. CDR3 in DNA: TGTGCCAGCAGCCCCTCGTCGGGGACAGGGCCCCAGCATTTT. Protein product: CASSPSSGTGPQHF. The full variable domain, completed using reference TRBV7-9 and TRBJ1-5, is DTGVSQNPRHKITKRGQNVTFRCDPISEHNRLYWYRQTLGQGPEFLTYFQNEAQLEKSRLLSDRFSAERPKGSFSTLEIQRTEQGDSAMYLCASSPSSGTGPQHFGDGTRLSIL.

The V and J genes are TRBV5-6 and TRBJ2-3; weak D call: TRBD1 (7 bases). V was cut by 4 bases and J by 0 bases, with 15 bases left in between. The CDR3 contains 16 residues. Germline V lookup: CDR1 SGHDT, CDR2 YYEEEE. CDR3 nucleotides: TGTGCCAGCAGCGGGGACAGCGGGCTCAGCACAGATACGCAGTATTTT. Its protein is CASSGDSGLSTDTQYF.

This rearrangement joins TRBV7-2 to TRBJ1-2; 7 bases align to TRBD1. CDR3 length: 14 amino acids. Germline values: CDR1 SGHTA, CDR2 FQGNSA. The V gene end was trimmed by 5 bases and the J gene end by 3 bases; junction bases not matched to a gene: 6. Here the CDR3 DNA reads TGTGCCAGCAGCACGACAGGGTATCACTATGGCTACACCTTC. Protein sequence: CASSTTGYHYGYTF.

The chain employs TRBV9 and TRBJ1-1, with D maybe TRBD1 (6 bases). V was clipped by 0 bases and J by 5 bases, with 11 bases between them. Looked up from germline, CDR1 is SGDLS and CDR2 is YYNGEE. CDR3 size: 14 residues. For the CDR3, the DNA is TGTGCCAGCAGCGTAGTTGGGGGGGCAACTGAAGCTTTCTTT. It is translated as CASSVVGGATEAFF.

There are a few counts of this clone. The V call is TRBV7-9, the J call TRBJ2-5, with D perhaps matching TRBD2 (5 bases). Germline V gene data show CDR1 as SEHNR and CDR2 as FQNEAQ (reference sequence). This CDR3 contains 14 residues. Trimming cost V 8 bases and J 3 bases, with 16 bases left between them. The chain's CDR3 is CASPPVGREETQYF. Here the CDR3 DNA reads TGTGCCAGCCCCCCGGTGGGGAGAGAAGAGACCCAGTACTTC.

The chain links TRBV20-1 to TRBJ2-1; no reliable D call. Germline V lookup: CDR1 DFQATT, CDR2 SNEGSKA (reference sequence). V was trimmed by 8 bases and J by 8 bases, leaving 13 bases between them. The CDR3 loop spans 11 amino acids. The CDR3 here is CSPALSDEQFF. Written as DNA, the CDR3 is TGCAGTCCGGCTCTGAGCGATGAGCAGTTCTTC.

CDR3 protein: CASSRLAGASSYNEQFF. The DNA of the CDR3 is TGTGCCAGTAGTAGACTAGCGGGGGCCAGCTCCTACAATGAGCAGTTCTTC. This sequence joins TRBV19 and TRBJ2-1; the match to TRBD2 covers 12 bases. Losses at the gene ends were 4 bases for V and 0 bases for J; bases not matched to a gene: 4. The CDR3 has 17 residues. The V gene's germline CDR1 is LNHDA and CDR2 SQIVND (reference sequence).